These 2 T cell receptor beta chains originate from one sample sequenced in a study of T cell clones after liver transplantation (dated by TCRdb to 2018 to 2020). Libraries were made using the immunoSEQ multiplex PCR assay. This immuneACCESS table, as held by TCRdb, lists in-frame sequences with V and J called but not all clones. Of the missing ones, under half trace to an unresolved V gene in checked studies; the others have no known cause. The sample includes around 9,300 clones, with approximately 68% observed a single time. Roughly 20% of the sample goes to the ten largest clones. The sample consisted of CD8+ T cells from blood, taken at the approximately 16-month timepoint. All receptors derive from a human patient who received a liver transplant. Following a transplant, some T cells may be graft donor cells, not patient cells.

This clone occurred once. V usage is TRBV5-6 and J usage is TRBJ2-5, with a tentative D call TRBD1 (6 bases). Trimming removed 3 bases from V and 5 bases from J, with 14 bases in between. This CDR3 has 14 amino acids. From germline, CDR1 is SGHDT and CDR2 YYEEEE. The DNA for the CDR3 is TGTGCCAGCAGCTCTGGGGCAGGGGCGGAGACCCAGTACTTC. Translating it yields CASSSGAGAETQYF. Full variable domain (outside the CDR3, taken from reference TRBV5-6 and TRBJ2-5): DAGVTQSPTHLIKTRGQQVTLRCSPKSGHDTVSWYQQALGQGPQFIFQYYEEEERQRGNFPDRFSGHQFPNYSSELNVNALLLGDSALYLCASSSGAGAETQYFGPGTRLLVL.

This clone was recorded only once. This chain links TRBV7-9 with TRBJ1-2, with D unresolved. The ends were cut back, 1 base at V and 4 bases at J, with 19 bases in the middle. Germline V gene lookup returns CDR1 SEHNR and CDR2 FQNEAQ (reference sequence). The CDR3 sequence is 17 residues long. CDR3 bases: TGTGCCAGCAGCTTAGGAGGGTCAGGCATTCTTTTCTATGGCTACACCTTC. Translating it yields CASSLGGSGILFYGYTF.